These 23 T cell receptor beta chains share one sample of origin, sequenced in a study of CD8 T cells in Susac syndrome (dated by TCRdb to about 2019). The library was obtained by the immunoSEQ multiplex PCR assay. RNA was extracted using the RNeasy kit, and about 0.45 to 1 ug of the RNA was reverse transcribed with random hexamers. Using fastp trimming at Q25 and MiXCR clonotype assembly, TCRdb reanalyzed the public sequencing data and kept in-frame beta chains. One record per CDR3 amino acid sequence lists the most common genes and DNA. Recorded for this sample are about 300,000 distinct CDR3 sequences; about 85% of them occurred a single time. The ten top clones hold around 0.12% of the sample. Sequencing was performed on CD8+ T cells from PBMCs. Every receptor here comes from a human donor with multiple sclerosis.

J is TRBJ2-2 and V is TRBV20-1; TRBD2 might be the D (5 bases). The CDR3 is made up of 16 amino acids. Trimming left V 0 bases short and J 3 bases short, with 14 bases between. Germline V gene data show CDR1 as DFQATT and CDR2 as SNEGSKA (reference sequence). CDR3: CSAREGLKPYTGELFF. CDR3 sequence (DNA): TGCAGTGCTAGAGAAGGACTCAAACCATACACCGGGGAGCTGTTTTTT.

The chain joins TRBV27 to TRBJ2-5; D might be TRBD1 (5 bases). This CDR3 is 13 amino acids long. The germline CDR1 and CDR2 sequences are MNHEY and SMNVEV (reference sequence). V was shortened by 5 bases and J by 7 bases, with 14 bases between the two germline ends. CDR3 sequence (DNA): TGTGCCAGCAGTATCCTCAGGGTAGGGACCCAGTACTTC. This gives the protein CASSILRVGTQYF.

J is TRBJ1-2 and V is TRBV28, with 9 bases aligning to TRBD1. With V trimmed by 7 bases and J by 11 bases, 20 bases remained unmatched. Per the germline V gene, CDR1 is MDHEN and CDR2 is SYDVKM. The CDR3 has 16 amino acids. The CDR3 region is CASTFRITRDREGYTF. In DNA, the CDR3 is TGTGCCAGCACCTTTCGTATAACCCGGGACAGGGAGGGTTACACCTTC.

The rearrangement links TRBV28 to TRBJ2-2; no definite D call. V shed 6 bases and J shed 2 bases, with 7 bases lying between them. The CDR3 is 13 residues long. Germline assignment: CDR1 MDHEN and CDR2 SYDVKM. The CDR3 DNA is TGTGCCAGCAGCCGCTCTAACACCGGGGAGCTGTTTTTT. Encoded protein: CASSRSNTGELFF.

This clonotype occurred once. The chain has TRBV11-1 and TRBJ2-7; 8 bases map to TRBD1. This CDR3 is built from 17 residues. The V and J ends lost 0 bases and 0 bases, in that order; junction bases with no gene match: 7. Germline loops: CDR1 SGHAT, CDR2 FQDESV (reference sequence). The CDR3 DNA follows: TGTGCCAGCAGCTTAGCGAGGGGGGACAGGACCTCCTACGAGCAGTACTTC. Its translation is CASSLARGDRTSYEQYF.

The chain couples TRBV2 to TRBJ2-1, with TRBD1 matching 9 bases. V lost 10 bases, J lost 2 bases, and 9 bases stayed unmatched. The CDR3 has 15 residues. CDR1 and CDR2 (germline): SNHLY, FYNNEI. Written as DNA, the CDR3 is TGTGCCATCGAAAACAGGGGGCCCACCTACAATGAGCAGTTCTTC. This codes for CAIENRGPTYNEQFF.

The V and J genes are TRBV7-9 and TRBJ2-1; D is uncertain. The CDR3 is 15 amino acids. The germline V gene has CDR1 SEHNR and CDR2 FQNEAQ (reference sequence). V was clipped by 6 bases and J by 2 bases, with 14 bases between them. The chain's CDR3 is CASRPDAGAYNEQFF. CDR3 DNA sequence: TGTGCCAGCAGACCTGACGCTGGGGCCTACAATGAGCAGTTCTTC.

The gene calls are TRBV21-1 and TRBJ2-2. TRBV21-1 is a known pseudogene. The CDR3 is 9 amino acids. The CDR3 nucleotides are TGTGCCTCACCTTCCGGAAAGTTTTTT. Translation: CASPSGKFF.

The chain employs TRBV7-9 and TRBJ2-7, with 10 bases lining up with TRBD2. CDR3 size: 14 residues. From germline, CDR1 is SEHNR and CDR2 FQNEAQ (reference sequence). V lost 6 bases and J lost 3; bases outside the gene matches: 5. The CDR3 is CASSPSGSVYEQYF. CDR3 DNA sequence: TGTGCCAGCAGTCCTAGCGGGAGTGTCTACGAGCAGTACTTC.

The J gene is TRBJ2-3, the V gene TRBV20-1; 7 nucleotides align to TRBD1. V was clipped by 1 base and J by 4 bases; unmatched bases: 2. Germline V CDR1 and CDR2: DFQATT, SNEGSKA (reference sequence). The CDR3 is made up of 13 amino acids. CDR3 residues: CSARGQGPDTQYF. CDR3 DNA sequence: TGCAGTGCTAGAGGACAGGGCCCAGATACGCAGTATTTT.

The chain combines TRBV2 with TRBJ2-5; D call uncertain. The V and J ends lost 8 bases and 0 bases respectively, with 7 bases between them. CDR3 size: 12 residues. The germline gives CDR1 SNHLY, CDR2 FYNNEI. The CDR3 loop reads CASLTNQETQYF. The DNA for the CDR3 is TGTGCCAGCCTGACAAACCAAGAGACCCAGTACTTC.

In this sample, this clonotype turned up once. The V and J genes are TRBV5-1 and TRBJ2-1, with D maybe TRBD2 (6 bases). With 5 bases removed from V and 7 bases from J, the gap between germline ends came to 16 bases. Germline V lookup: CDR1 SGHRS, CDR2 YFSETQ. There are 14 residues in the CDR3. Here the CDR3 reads CASSWPGTSNEQFF. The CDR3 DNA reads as TGCGCCAGCAGTTGGCCGGGGACTTCAAATGAGCAGTTCTTC.

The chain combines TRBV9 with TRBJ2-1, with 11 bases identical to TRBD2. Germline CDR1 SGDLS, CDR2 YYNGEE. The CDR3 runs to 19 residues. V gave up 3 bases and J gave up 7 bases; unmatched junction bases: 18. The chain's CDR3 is CASSGRLAGNQNPRNEQFF. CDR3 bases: TGTGCCAGCAGCGGGCGACTAGCGGGGAACCAAAACCCCAGGAATGAGCAGTTCTTC.

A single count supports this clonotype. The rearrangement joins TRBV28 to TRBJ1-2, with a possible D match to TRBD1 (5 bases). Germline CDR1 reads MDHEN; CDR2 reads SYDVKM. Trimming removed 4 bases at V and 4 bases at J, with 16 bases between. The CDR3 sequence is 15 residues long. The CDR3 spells CASSYPTVNIYGYTF. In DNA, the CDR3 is TGTGCCAGCAGTTACCCGACAGTCAACATCTATGGCTACACCTTC.

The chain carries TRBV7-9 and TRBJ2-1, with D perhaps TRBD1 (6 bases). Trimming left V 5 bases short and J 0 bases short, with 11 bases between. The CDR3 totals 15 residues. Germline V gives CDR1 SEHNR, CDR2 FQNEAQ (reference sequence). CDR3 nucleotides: TGTGCCAGCAGCCCCCGACAGGACTCCTACAATGAGCAGTTCTTC. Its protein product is CASSPRQDSYNEQFF.

The CDR3 spells CASSRDGWEVSRNGYTF. The CDR3 region has the DNA TGTGCCAGCAGCCGTGACGGGTGGGAGGTGTCGAGAAATGGCTACACCTTC. The chain employs TRBV7-9 and TRBJ1-2; D is ambiguous. The germline V gene encodes CDR1 SEHNR and CDR2 FQNEAQ (reference sequence). The CDR3 spans 17 residues. Trimming took off 5 bases at V and 6 bases at J, with 25 bases between the two ends.

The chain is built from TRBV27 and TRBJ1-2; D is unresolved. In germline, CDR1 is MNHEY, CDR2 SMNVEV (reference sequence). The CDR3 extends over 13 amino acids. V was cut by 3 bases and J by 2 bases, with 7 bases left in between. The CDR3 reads CASSFEKNYGYTF. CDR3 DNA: TGTGCCAGCAGTTTTGAAAAGAACTATGGCTACACCTTC.

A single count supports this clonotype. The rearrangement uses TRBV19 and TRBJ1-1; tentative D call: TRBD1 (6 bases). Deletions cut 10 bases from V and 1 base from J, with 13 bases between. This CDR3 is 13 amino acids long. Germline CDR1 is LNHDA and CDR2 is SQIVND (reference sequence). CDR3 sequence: CATQGTPNTEAFF. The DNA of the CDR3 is TGTGCCACCCAGGGGACCCCGAACACTGAAGCTTTCTTT.

CDR3 bases: TGTGCCAGCAGCCCTCCTGCGGGGGGGGTAGATACGCAGTATTTT. Translating it yields CASSPPAGGVDTQYF. The chain links TRBV7-9 to TRBJ2-3, with 9 bases aligning to TRBD2. The CDR3 totals 15 residues. V lost 5 bases and J lost 5; bases outside the gene matches: 8. The germline V gene has CDR1 SEHNR and CDR2 FQNEAQ (reference sequence).

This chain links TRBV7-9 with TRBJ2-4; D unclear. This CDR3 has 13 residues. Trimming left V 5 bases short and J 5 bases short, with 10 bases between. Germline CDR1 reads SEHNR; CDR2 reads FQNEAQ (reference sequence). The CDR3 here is CASSLVDQNIQYF. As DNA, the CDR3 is TGTGCCAGCAGCCTGGTGGATCAAAACATTCAGTACTTC. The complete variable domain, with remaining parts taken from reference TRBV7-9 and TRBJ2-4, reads DTGVSQNPRHKITKRGQNVTFRCDPISEHNRLYWYRQTLGQGPEFLTYFQNEAQLEKSRLLSDRFSAERPKGSFSTLEIQRTEQGDSAMYLCASSLVDQNIQYFGAGTRLSVL.

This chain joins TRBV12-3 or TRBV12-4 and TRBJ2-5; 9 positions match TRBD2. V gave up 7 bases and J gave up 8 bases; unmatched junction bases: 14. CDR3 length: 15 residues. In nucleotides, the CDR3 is TGTGCCAGCACTCTTAGCGGGAGTACAATCTCTACCCAGTACTTC. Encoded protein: CASTLSGSTISTQYF.

The CDR3 loop reads CASSSFADYNEQFF. As DNA, the CDR3 is TGTGCCAGCAGCTCCTTCGCGGACTACAATGAGCAGTTCTTC. The V and J genes are TRBV27 and TRBJ2-1; D uncertain. Deletions cut 6 bases from V and 3 bases from J, with 12 bases between. CDR1 and CDR2 from the germline V gene are MNHEY and SMNVEV (reference sequence). The CDR3 extends over 14 amino acids.

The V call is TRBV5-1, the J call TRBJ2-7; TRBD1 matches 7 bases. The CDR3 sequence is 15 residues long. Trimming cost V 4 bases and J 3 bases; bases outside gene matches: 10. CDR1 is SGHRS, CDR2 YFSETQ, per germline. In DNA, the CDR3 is TGCGCCAGCAGCGATGCAGGGGGTACGGACTACGAGCAGTACTTC. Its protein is CASSDAGGTDYEQYF.